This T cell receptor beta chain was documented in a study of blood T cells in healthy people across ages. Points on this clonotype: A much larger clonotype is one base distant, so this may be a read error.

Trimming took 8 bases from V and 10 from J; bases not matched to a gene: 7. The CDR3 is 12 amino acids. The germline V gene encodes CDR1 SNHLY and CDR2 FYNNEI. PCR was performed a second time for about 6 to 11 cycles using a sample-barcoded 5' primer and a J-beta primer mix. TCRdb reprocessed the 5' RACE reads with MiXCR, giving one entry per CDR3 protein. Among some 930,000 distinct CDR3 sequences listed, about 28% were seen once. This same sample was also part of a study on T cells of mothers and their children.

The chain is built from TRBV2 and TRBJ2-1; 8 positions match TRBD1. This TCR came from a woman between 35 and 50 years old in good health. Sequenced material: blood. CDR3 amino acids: CASDRGSGEQFF. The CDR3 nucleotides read TGTGCCAGCGACAGGGGATCCGGCGAGCAGTTCTTC. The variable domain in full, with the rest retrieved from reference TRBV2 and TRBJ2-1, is EPEVTQTPSHQVTQMGQEVILRCVPISNHLYFYWYRQILGQKVEFLVSFYNNEISEKSEIFDDQFSVERPDGSNFTLKIRSTKLEDSAMYFCASDRGSGEQFFGPGTRLTVL.